These 28 T cell receptor beta chains share one sample of origin, sequenced in a study of metastatic and nonmetastatic thyroid tumors (TCRdb year 2020). No patient had received any treatment before thyroid surgery. Libraries were built with PCR. The data were produced on an Illumina HiSeq 4000. In TCRdb, the public reads were trimmed at Q25 with fastp and aligned with MiXCR, with productive beta chains retained. Recorded for this sample are about 60,000 clones; about a sixth of them occurred a single time. The ten top clones hold roughly a tenth of the sample. Sequencing was performed on blood. These receptor sequences come from a male donor with papillary thyroid cancer or a benign thyroid nodule (not recorded which). Some clones in this sample may be carry-over from other donors' samples.

This clone came up many times. This chain uses TRBV12-3 or TRBV12-4 with TRBJ2-6; no reliable D call. The CDR3 is made up of 17 amino acids. V gave up 7 bases and J gave up 1 base, with 17 bases separating them. The CDR3 sequence: CASTHGRTRSGANVLTF. As DNA, the CDR3 is TGTGCCAGCACCCACGGCCGCACCAGATCTGGGGCCAACGTCCTGACTTTC.

This clone was observed many times. The rearrangement joins TRBV19 to TRBJ1-1; D remains ambiguous. Germline V gene data show CDR1 as LNHDA and CDR2 as SQIVND (reference sequence). CDR3 size: 14 residues. Trimming shortened V by 7 bases and J by 1 base, and 13 bases separated the two germline ends. The CDR3 is CASTVGRTNTEAFF. CDR3 bases: TGTGCCAGTACGGTTGGACGGACGAACACTGAAGCTTTCTTT. Filled out from reference TRBV19 and TRBJ1-1, the complete variable domain reads DGGITQSPKYLFRKEGQNVTLSCEQNLNHDAMYWYRQDPGQGLRLIYYSQIVNDFQKGDIAEGYSVSREKKESFPLTVTSAQKNPTAFYLCASTVGRTNTEAFFGQGTRLTVV.

This clone was counted between two and nine times. The V call is TRBV5-4, the J call TRBJ2-1; 8 bases match TRBD2. The germline CDR1 and CDR2 sequences are SGHNT and YYREEE (reference sequence). The CDR3 has 15 amino acids. The trim removed 0 bases at V and 4 bases at J, leaving 3 bases unmatched. The CDR3 DNA follows: TGTGCCAGCAGCTTGGACAGCGGGGGTTACAATGAGCAGTTCTTC. Encoded protein: CASSLDSGGYNEQFF.

This clone was found many times. This chain uses TRBV27 with TRBJ1-2, with TRBD1 identical over 10 bases. Germline V gives CDR1 MNHEY, CDR2 SMNVEV (reference sequence). The CDR3 covers 13 residues. The junction had 3 bases not matched to a gene; V was cut back by 3 bases and J by 8 bases. The CDR3 protein is CASSFGDRGGYTF. DNA for the CDR3: TGTGCCAGCAGTTTTGGGGACAGGGGCGGCTACACCTTC.

This clone was observed at least ten times. V is TRBV7-3 and J is TRBJ2-5; TRBD1 agrees at 7 bases. Germline values: CDR1 SGHTA, CDR2 FQGTGA. This CDR3 is 14 amino acids long. The V segment lost 5 bases and the J segment 1 base; nucleotides outside the gene matches: 4. CDR3 sequence reads: CASSPTGAQETQYF. The CDR3 DNA is TGTGCCAGCAGCCCAACAGGGGCCCAAGAGACCCAGTACTTC.

Comments on this clone: A single base separates this from a much larger clone, so it may be a read error. CDR3 protein: CASSQAAPGGGRYGYTF. The DNA for the CDR3 is TGCGCCAGCAGCCAAGCCGCCCCGGGTGGGGGTAGGTATGGCTACACCTTC. The chain uses TRBV4-1 and TRBJ1-2; D may be TRBD1 (5 bases). The V gene's germline CDR1 is MGHRA and CDR2 YSYEKL. CDR3 length: 17 residues. V dropped 1 base and J dropped 5 bases, with 20 bases sitting between them.

This clone was counted many times. This chain connects TRBV9 to TRBJ2-3; 8 nucleotides line up with TRBD2. With 2 bases clipped from V and 7 bases from J, the junction kept 6 bases outside the gene matches. CDR1 is SGDLS, CDR2 YYNGEE, per germline. CDR3 length equals 14 residues. The CDR3 protein is CASSVGAGGHTQYF. CDR3 nucleotides: TGTGCCAGCAGCGTTGGGGCGGGGGGACATACGCAGTATTTT.

This clone was counted ten times or more. The chain carries TRBV5-6 and TRBJ1-3; no firm D call. V was pared by 2 bases and J by 0 bases, with 6 bases between. This CDR3 contains 14 residues. CDR1 is SGHDT and CDR2 is YYEEEE in the germline V gene. The CDR3 is CASSFSGSGNTIYF. Written as DNA, the CDR3 is TGTGCCAGCAGCTTCTCGGGCTCTGGAAACACCATATATTTT.

This clone was seen a handful of times. The CDR3 reads CASSREGAMNTEAFF. DNA for the CDR3: TGTGCCAGTAGTAGGGAGGGGGCCATGAACACTGAAGCTTTCTTT. The chain couples TRBV19 to TRBJ1-1; TRBD1 agrees at 7 bases. The CDR3 totals 15 residues. The V and J ends lost 4 bases and 0 bases, in that order; junction bases with no gene match: 5. CDR1 and CDR2 (germline): LNHDA, SQIVND (reference sequence). Combining the CDR3 with reference TRBV19 and TRBJ1-1 gives the whole variable domain DGGITQSPKYLFRKEGQNVTLSCEQNLNHDAMYWYRQDPGQGLRLIYYSQIVNDFQKGDIAEGYSVSREKKESFPLTVTSAQKNPTAFYLCASSREGAMNTEAFFGQGTRLTVV.

This clone occurred many times. V usage is TRBV11-2 and J usage is TRBJ2-7, with TRBD1 matching over 7 bases. V dropped 3 bases and J dropped 5; count of bases not matched to a gene: 7. In germline, CDR1 is SGHAT, CDR2 FQNNGV. The CDR3 has 14 residues. CDR3 coding DNA: TGTGCCAGCAGCTTGAAGGGGGCTCTTGACGAGCAGTACTTC. It codes for CASSLKGALDEQYF.

This clone was counted a few times. For the CDR3, the DNA is TGTGCCAGCAGCTCGGCTACAGGGGTTCCAGATACGCAGTATTTT. It codes for CASSSATGVPDTQYF. The rearrangement links TRBV5-4 to TRBJ2-3; 7 bases match TRBD1. The CDR3 is 15 amino acids. CDR1 is SGHNT and CDR2 is YYREEE in the germline V gene (reference sequence). The V segment lost 3 bases and the J segment 4 bases; nucleotides outside the gene matches: 8.

This clone was counted many times. The chain carries TRBV7-2 and TRBJ1-1, with D unclear. This CDR3 is 14 amino acids long. Looked up from germline, CDR1 is SGHTA and CDR2 is FQGNSA. V was shortened by 1 base and J by 2 bases, with 8 bases between the two germline ends. In DNA, the CDR3 is TGTGCCAGCAGCTTAGGTCCCGCCAACACTGAAGCTTTCTTT. This codes for CASSLGPANTEAFF.

This chain's CDR3 is CAISQGGHQYEQYF. The DNA of the CDR3 is TGTGCCATTAGCCAGGGGGGGCATCAGTACGAGCAGTACTTC. The chain is built from TRBV3-1 and TRBJ2-7; D may be TRBD1 or TRBD2 (7 bases each). V was clipped by 10 bases and J by 4 bases, with 20 bases between them. In germline, CDR1 is LGHDT, CDR2 YNNKEL (reference sequence). CDR3 length: 14 residues.

As regards this clone: A much larger clone lies one base from this, so it may be a read error. This chain joins TRBV20-1 and TRBJ2-3; D may be TRBD2 (6 bases). The V end lost 2 bases, the J end lost 0 bases, and 9 bases lay between the germline ends. The CDR3 spans 14 residues. The germline gives CDR1 DFQATT, CDR2 SNEGSKA (reference sequence). In DNA, the CDR3 is TGCAGTGCTAGACCTGGGACTAGCACAGATACGCAGTATTTT. Translated, it gives CSARPGTSTDTQYF.

The chain is built from TRBV18 and TRBJ2-6; D not certain. Germline V gene sequence: CDR1 KGHSH, CDR2 LQKENI. The CDR3 length is 14 residues. The V and J ends lost 4 bases and 1 base respectively, with 5 bases between them. The CDR3 nucleotides read TGTGCCAGCTCACTAGGGTCTGGGGCCAACGTCCTGACTTTC. It encodes CASSLGSGANVLTF.

This clone was counted ten times or more. The chain recombines TRBV7-9 with TRBJ2-1, with 13 bases identical to TRBD2. This CDR3 is built from 16 residues. The trim removed 2 bases at V and 2 bases at J, leaving 0 bases unmatched. Germline loops: CDR1 SEHNR, CDR2 FQNEAQ (reference sequence). DNA of the CDR3: TGTGCCAGCAGCTTAACTAGCGGGAGGGCCTACAATGAGCAGTTCTTC. This sequence encodes CASSLTSGRAYNEQFF.

A single count supports this clone. This rearrangement joins TRBV29-1 to TRBJ2-1; 10 nucleotides match TRBD2. The CDR3 is made up of 18 amino acids. V shed 3 bases, J shed 10 bases, and the junction held 21 bases outside the gene matches. CDR1 and CDR2 from the germline V gene are SQVTM and ANQGSEA. Here the CDR3 reads CSVDRASGSPLAVVEQFF. In nucleotides, the CDR3 is TGCAGCGTTGATAGGGCTAGCGGGAGCCCCCTGGCCGTCGTCGAGCAGTTCTTC.

This clone was seen repeatedly, ten times or more. This chain joins TRBV2 and TRBJ2-5, with a tentative D call TRBD1 (6 bases). Trimming removed 5 bases from V and 2 bases from J, with 15 bases in between. Germline-derived CDR1 and CDR2 are SNHLY and FYNNEI. The CDR3 has 15 amino acids. The CDR3 region has the DNA TGTGCCAGCAGTCGAACGACAGGACTTCAAGAGACCCAGTACTTC. It yields the protein CASSRTTGLQETQYF.

V and J are TRBV20-1 and TRBJ2-7; D gene unclear. The germline V gene has CDR1 DFQATT and CDR2 SNEGSKA (reference sequence). V dropped 8 bases and J dropped 4 bases, with 12 bases sitting between them. CDR3 size: 11 residues. CDR3 coding DNA: TGCAGTCCGCTTGCGAAATACGAGCAGTACTTC. This codes for CSPLAKYEQYF.

A remark on this clone: This clone may be a read error of a much larger clone one base away. The chain couples TRBV4-1 to TRBJ2-3, with 9 bases identical to TRBD2. Germline loops: CDR1 MGHRA, CDR2 YSYEKL. Germline trimming cut 6 bases from V and 5 bases from J; bases unmatched to any gene: 15. CDR3 size: 17 residues. The CDR3 bases are TGCGCCAGCAGACAGCCGACTAGCGGCCCCAGGCGAGATACGCAGTATTTT. Protein sequence: CASRQPTSGPRRDTQYF.

With regard to this clone: A single base separates this from a much larger clone, so it may be a read error. This chain uses TRBV14 with TRBJ2-7, with no clear D. Trimming pared 4 bases from V and 5 bases from J, leaving 12 bases between. Germline V gene data show CDR1 as SGHDN and CDR2 as FVKESK. The CDR3 contains 13 residues. The CDR3 loop is CASSREERHEQYF. CDR3 bases: TGTGCCAGCAGCCGAGAAGAGCGCCACGAGCAGTACTTC.

With regard to this clone: This sequence may be a read error, since a much larger clone differs from it by one base. This chain connects TRBV27 to TRBJ2-5; 14 positions match TRBD2. The trim removed 7 bases at V and 4 bases at J, leaving 5 bases unmatched. This CDR3 is built from 15 residues. Germline CDR1 and CDR2: MNHEY and SMNVEV (reference sequence). In DNA, the CDR3 is TGTGCCAGCATTCCCGGACTAGCGGGGGGAGAGACCCAGTACTTC. Encoded protein: CASIPGLAGGETQYF.

This chain uses TRBV11-1 with TRBJ2-7; 11 bases are shared with TRBD2. CDR1 is SGHAT and CDR2 is FQDESV in the germline V gene (reference sequence). This CDR3 is built from 16 residues. With 5 bases clipped from V and 2 bases from J, the junction kept 8 bases outside the gene matches. The CDR3 is CASSPAGLAATYEQYF. The CDR3 coding sequence is TGTGCCAGCAGCCCGGCGGGACTAGCGGCTACCTACGAGCAGTACTTC.

The rearrangement uses TRBV5-5 and TRBJ2-1; perhaps D is TRBD1 or TRBD2 (5 bases each). The CDR3 is made up of 15 amino acids. CDR1 is SGHKS, CDR2 YYEKEE, per germline (reference sequence). Trimming pared 0 bases from V and 2 bases from J, leaving 9 bases between. The CDR3 reads CASSLDGTPYNEQFF. Written as DNA, the CDR3 is TGTGCCAGCAGCTTGGACGGGACGCCCTACAATGAGCAGTTCTTC.

V and J are TRBV12-3 or TRBV12-4 and TRBJ1-1; D is uncertain. With 6 bases removed from V and 4 bases from J, the gap between germline ends came to 18 bases. The length of the CDR3 is 15 residues. The CDR3 here is CASSPTVAGVTEAFF. The CDR3 DNA is TGTGCCAGCAGCCCCACAGTGGCTGGGGTCACTGAAGCTTTCTTT.

This clone came up a few times. The chain couples TRBV12-3 or TRBV12-4 to TRBJ1-1, with D tentatively TRBD1 (6 bases). V gave up 5 bases and J gave up 1 base, with 14 bases separating them. The CDR3 length is 15 residues. CDR3 coding DNA: TGTGCCAGCAGTCTCCGGGACACCCCGAACACTGAAGCTTTCTTT. The encoded protein is CASSLRDTPNTEAFF.

This clone was counted ten times or more. In the same sample, other DNA sequences code for this CDR3. The gene calls are TRBV6-2 or TRBV6-3 and TRBJ1-2; TRBD1 matches at 11 bases. The CDR3 runs to 14 residues. The junction had 8 bases not matched to a gene; V was cut back by 2 bases and J by 12 bases. Germline loops: CDR1 MNHEY, CDR2 SVGEGT. CDR3 sequence reads: CASSYTRTGGLDTF. The DNA for the CDR3 is TGTGCCAGCAGTTACACTCGGACAGGGGGCTTGGACACCTTC.

This clone was seen many times. The chain couples TRBV19 to TRBJ2-1, with D hard to call. Germline-derived CDR1 and CDR2 are LNHDA and SQIVND (reference sequence). The CDR3 is made up of 14 amino acids. The ends were cut back, 10 bases at V and 4 bases at J, with 17 bases in the middle. The CDR3 DNA follows: TGTGCCACAACACCGGGTCCCTCGTACAATGAGCAGTTCTTC. It specifies CATTPGPSYNEQFF.